The 11 T cell receptor beta chains given below trace back to one sample, sequenced in a study of cytomegalovirus exposure and HLA in healthy donors. PCR was performed using 60 Vbeta and 13 Jbeta primers. Clones were read by immunoSEQ multiplex PCR, and TCRdb kept only the in-frame ones, dropping some. The repertoire consists of fewer than 200,000 clones, with around three quarters occurring once and the leading ten covering 5.7%. Sequencing was carried out using PBMCs. All receptors come from a middle-aged man in good health and CMV-seronegative.

The rearrangement uses TRBV30 and TRBJ2-7, with 9 bases identical to TRBD1. V was clipped by 2 bases and J by 5 bases; unmatched bases: 7. Per germline, CDR1 GTSNPN and CDR2 SVGIG (reference sequence). This CDR3 is built from 14 residues. The CDR3 DNA follows: TGTGCCTGGAGTAGTGGACAGGGGAATGACGAGCAGTACTTC. Translating it yields CAWSSGQGNDEQYF.

This chain's CDR3 is CASSIAGGSGANVLTF. DNA of the CDR3: TGTGCCAGTAGTATAGCCGGGGGATCTGGGGCCAACGTCCTGACTTTC. The rearrangement uses TRBV19 and TRBJ2-6; perhaps TRBD2 as D (6 bases). This CDR3 is built from 16 residues. Per the germline V gene, CDR1 is LNHDA and CDR2 is SQIVND (reference sequence). V was clipped by 1 base and J by 1 base, with 8 bases between them.

The CDR3 nucleotides read TGTGCCTGGAGACCAGGCGCTAATGAAAAACTGTTTTTT. It specifies CAWRPGANEKLFF. The chain couples TRBV30 to TRBJ1-4; no definite D call. V was cut by 3 bases and J by 3 bases, with 8 bases left in between. The germline gives CDR1 GTSNPN, CDR2 SVGIG (reference sequence). The CDR3 contains 13 residues.

The chain couples TRBV5-1 to TRBJ1-1, with 9 positions matching TRBD1. This CDR3 comprises 15 residues. Unmatched junction bases numbered 4, after V lost 0 bases and J lost 4 bases. The germline V gene encodes CDR1 SGHRS and CDR2 YFSETQ. CDR3 residues: CASSLAVTGGTEAFF. The CDR3 DNA reads TGCGCCAGCAGCTTGGCAGTGACAGGGGGCACTGAAGCTTTCTTT.

The chain employs TRBV7-6 and TRBJ2-7; D gene unclear. The CDR3 covers 12 residues. V gave up 5 bases and J gave up 5 bases, with 10 bases separating them. Per the germline V gene, CDR1 is SGHVS and CDR2 is FNYEAQ. CDR3 nucleotides: TGTGCCAGCAGCCCAAAGGAGAACGAGCAGTACTTC. The encoded protein is CASSPKENEQYF.

The rearrangement uses TRBV6-6 and TRBJ2-5, with D perhaps TRBD2 (6 bases). V lost 4 bases, J lost 5 bases, and 14 bases lay in between. Germline CDR1 is MNHNY and CDR2 is SVGAGI (reference sequence). The CDR3 sequence is 14 residues long. The CDR3 DNA is TGTGCCAGCAGTTCCTGGGGGGTGGGGGAGACCCAGTACTTC. This translates into CASSSWGVGETQYF.

This clone was counted once. The chain is built from TRBV4-3 and TRBJ2-1, with 8 bases that match TRBD2. V lost 4 bases, J lost 4 bases, and 9 bases stayed unmatched. In germline, CDR1 is LGHNA, CDR2 YSLEER. The CDR3 sequence is 16 residues long. The CDR3 reads CASSLESGGGYNEQFF. DNA for the CDR3: TGCGCCAGCAGCCTTGAGAGTGGCGGGGGGTACAATGAGCAGTTCTTC.

The V and J genes are TRBV19 and TRBJ2-5; D possibly corresponds to TRBD2 (5 bases). V was cut by 5 bases and J by 5 bases, with 9 bases left in between. This CDR3 is built from 12 residues. CDR1 and CDR2 (germline): LNHDA, SQIVND (reference sequence). CDR3: CASSEGVETQYF. The CDR3 DNA reads TGTGCCAGTAGTGAGGGAGTGGAGACCCAGTACTTC.

This clone came up a few times. The V and J genes are TRBV19 and TRBJ1-6, with 7 bases identical to TRBD1. Germline assignment: CDR1 LNHDA and CDR2 SQIVND (reference sequence). Losses at the gene ends were 5 bases for V and 8 bases for J; bases not matched to a gene: 9. This CDR3 contains 15 residues. The CDR3: CASSAEDRTHSPLHF. The CDR3 DNA follows: TGTGCCAGTAGTGCTGAGGACAGGACACATTCACCCCTCCACTTT.

The rearrangement joins TRBV11-2 to TRBJ2-7; TRBD2 matches 12 bases. Trimming cost V 3 bases and J 4 bases; bases outside gene matches: 7. The germline V gene has CDR1 SGHAT and CDR2 FQNNGV. The CDR3 runs 16 residues. Here the CDR3 reads CASSFSTSGGTYEQYF. The CDR3 nucleotides read TGTGCCAGCAGCTTCTCCACTAGCGGGGGGACATACGAGCAGTACTTC.

A remark on this clone: An end of the junction does not agree with germline; a read error may underlie this. V and J are TRBV7-9 and TRBJ2-1; the D gene is possibly TRBD2 (7 bases). Germline V gene sequence: CDR1 SEHNR, CDR2 FQNEAQ (reference sequence). The CDR3 totals 12 residues. In DNA, the CDR3 is TGTTCCAGCAGCCCCCTCCAGGGGAGGGAGTTCTTC. Translated: CSSSPLQGREFF.